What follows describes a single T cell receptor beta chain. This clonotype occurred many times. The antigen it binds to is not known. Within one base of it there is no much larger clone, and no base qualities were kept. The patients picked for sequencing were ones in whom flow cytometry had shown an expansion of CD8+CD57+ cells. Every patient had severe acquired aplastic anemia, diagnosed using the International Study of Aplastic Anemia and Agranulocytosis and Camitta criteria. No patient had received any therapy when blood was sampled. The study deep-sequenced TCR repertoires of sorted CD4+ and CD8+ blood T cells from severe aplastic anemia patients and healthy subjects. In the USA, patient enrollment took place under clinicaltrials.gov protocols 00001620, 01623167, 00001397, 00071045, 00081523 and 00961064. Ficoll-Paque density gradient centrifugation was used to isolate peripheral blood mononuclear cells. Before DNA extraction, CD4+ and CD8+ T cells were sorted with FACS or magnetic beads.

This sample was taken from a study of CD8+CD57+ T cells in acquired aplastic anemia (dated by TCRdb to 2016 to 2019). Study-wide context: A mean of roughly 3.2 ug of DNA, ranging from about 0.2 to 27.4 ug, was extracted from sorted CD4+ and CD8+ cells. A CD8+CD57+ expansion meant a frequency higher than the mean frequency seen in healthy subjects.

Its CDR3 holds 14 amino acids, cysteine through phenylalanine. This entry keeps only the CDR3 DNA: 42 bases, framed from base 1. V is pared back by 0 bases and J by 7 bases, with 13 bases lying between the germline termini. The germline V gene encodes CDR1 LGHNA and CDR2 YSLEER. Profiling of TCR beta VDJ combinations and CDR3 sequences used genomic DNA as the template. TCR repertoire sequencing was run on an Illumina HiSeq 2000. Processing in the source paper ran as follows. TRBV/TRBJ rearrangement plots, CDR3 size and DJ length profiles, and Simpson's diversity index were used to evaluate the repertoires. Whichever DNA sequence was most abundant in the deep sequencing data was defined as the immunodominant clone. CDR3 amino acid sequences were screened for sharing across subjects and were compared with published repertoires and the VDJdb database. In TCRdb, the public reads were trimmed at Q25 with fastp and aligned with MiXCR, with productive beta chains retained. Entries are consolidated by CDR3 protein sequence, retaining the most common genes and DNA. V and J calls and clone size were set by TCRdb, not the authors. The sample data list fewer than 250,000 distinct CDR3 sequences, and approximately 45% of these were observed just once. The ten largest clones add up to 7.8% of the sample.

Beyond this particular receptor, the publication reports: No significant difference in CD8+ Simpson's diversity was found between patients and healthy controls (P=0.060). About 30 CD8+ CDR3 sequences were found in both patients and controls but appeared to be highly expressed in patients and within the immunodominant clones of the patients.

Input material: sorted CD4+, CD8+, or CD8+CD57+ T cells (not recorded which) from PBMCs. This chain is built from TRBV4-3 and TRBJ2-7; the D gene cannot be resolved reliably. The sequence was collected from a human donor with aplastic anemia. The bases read TGCGCCAGCAGCCAAGAGGGGTGGTCCGCGGAGCAGTACTTC. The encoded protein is CASSQEGWSAEQYF.